The entry below describes one T cell receptor beta chain. Its antigen is not known. The iRepertoire nested amplicon-rescue multiplex PCR amplified TCR alpha and beta CDR3s from RNA. Each CDR3 protein is one row after TCRdb ran MiXCR on the multiplex PCR reads. The sample includes under 200,000 distinct CDR3 sequences, about 31% seen only once; the top ten take over 20%. The CDR3 consists of 14 residues. Trimming pared 2 bases from V and 6 bases from J, leaving 11 bases between. CDR1 SGHDN and CDR2 FVKESK come from the germline V gene. The entry originates in a study of glioma-infiltrating T cells. Broader study findings: CDR3 overlap between tissue and blood was very small. Gliomas, especially low-grade, showed above-expected tissue-blood divergence; non-neoplastic patients showed below.

The chain carries TRBV14 and TRBJ2-1; perhaps TRBD1 as D (6 bases). This receptor was obtained from a human donor with low-grade glioma or glioblastoma, undergoing nonglioma brain surgery, or in good health (not recorded which). Sequenced input: glioma tissue, nonneoplastic brain tissue, or PBMCs (not recorded which). The CDR3 DNA sequence: TGTGCCAGCAGCCAAACAGGGATTAGCAATGAGCAGTTCTTC. Its translation is CASSQTGISNEQFF.